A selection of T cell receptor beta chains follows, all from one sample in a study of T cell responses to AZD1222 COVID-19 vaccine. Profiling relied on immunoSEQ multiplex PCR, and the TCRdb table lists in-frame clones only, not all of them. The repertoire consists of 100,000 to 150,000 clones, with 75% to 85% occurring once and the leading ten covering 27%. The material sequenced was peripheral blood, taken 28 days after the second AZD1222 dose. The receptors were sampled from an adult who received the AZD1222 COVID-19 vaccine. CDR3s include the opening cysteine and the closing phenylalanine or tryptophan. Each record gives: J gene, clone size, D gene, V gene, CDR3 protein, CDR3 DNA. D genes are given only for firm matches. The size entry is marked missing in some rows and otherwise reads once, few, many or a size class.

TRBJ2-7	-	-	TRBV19	CASSRRAQSYEQYF	TGTGCCAGTAGCCGCCGGGCCCAAAGCTACGAGCAGTACTTC
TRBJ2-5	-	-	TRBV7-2	CASSAYRQEETQYF	TGTGCCAGCAGCGCCTATAGACAGGAAGAGACCCAGTACTTC
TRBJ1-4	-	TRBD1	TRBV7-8	CASSHGDRGYNEKLFF	TGTGCCAGCAGCCATGGGGACAGGGGATATAATGAAAAACTGTTTTTT
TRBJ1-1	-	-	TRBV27	CASSLSPYTEAFF	TGTGCCAGCAGTTTATCGCCTTACACTGAAGCTTTCTTT
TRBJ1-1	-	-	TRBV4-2	CASSPGRLNTEAFF	TGTGCCAGCAGCCCGGGACGGCTGAACACTGAAGCTTTCTTT
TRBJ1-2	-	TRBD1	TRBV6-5	CASSEDRDYGYTF	TGTGCCAGCAGCGAGGACAGGGACTATGGCTACACCTTC
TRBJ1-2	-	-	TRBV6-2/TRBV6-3	CASSYSNDGYTF	TGTGCCAGCAGTTACTCGAATGACGGCTACACCTTC
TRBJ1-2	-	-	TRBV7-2	CASTLKDFNYGYTF	TGTGCCAGCACCTTAAAGGATTTTAACTATGGCTACACCTTC
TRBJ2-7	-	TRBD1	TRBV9	CASSVSTGDYEQYF	TGTGCCAGCAGCGTATCGACAGGGGACTACGAGCAGTACTTC
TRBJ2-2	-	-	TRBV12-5	CASARDMNTGELFF	TGTGCTAGTGCCCGGGACATGAACACCGGGGAGCTGTTTTTT
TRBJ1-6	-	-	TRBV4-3	CASSQVVYGRANSPLHF	TGCGCCAGCAGCCAAGTTGTTTATGGGAGGGCCAATTCACCCCTCCACTTT
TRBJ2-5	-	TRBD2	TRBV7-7	CASSFRRGGSRAQYF	TGTGCTAGCAGCTTCAGGCGGGGGGGCAGCAGGGCCCAGTACTTC
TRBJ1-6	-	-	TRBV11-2	CASSFFPGNGDSPLHF	TGTGCCAGCAGCTTCTTCCCTGGGAACGGGGATTCACCCCTCCACTTT
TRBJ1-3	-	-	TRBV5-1	CASSLERSVSGNTIYF	TGCGCCAGCAGCTTGGAGCGAAGCGTCTCTGGAAACACCATATATTTT
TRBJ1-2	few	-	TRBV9	CASSVADGGSYTF	TGTGCCAGCAGCGTAGCGGACGGCGGGAGCTACACCTTC
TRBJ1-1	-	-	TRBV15	CATSRDIYKGQSAFF	TGTGCCACCAGCAGAGATATCTATAAGGGCCAGTCGGCTTTCTTT
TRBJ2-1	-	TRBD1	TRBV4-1	CASSQDQRTGGWGEQFF	TGCGCCAGCAGCCAAGATCAGAGGACAGGGGGCTGGGGTGAGCAGTTCTTC
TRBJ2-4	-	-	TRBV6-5	CASSPGTRKNIQYF	TGTGCCAGCAGTCCCGGGACAAGAAAAAACATTCAGTACTTC
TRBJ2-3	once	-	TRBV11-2	CASSLERGDRNPQYF	TGTGCCAGCAGCTTAGAGCGGGGAGATCGGAATCCGCAGTATTTT
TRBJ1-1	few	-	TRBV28	CASRPGGKMNTEAFF	TGTGCCAGCAGGCCTGGGGGGAAGATGAACACTGAAGCTTTCTTT
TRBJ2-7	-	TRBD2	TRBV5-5	CASSLAVRGGSSYEQYF	TGTGCCAGCAGCTTGGCTGTCCGGGGCGGGAGCTCCTACGAGCAGTACTTC
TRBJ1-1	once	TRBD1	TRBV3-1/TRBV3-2	CASSQWDSQKGAFF	TGTGCCAGCAGCCAATGGGACAGCCAGAAGGGAGCTTTCTTT
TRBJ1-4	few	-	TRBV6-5	CASNSRGDREKLFF	TGTGCCAGCAACTCAAGGGGGGATCGGGAAAAACTGTTTTTT
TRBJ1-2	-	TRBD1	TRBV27	CASSLVGTGWDGYTF	TGTGCCAGCAGTTTAGTCGGGACAGGGTGGGACGGCTACACCTTC
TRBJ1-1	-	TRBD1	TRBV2	CASRTTGGIAFF	TGTGCCAGCAGGACCACAGGGGGTATAGCTTTCTTT
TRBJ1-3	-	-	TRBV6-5	CASSYFGAGDTIYF	TGTGCCAGCAGTTACTTTGGGGCGGGAGACACCATATATTTT
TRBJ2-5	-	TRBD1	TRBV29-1	CSVQTGGAETQYF	TGCAGCGTTCAAACAGGGGGCGCAGAGACCCAGTACTTC
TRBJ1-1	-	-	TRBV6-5	CASSYPGSFRTEAFF	TGTGCCAGCAGTTACCCAGGGAGTTTCCGGACTGAAGCTTTCTTT
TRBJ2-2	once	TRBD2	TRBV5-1	CASSSSGTRVYTGELFF	TGCGCCAGCAGCTCCAGCGGGACTCGGGTTTACACCGGGGAGCTGTTTTTT
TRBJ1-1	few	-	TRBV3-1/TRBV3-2	CASSRGIGAEAFF	TGTGCCAGCAGCCGAGGGATTGGGGCTGAAGCTTTCTTT
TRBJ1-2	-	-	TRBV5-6	CASSARAPEGYTF	TGTGCCAGCAGCGCCCGGGCCCCGGAAGGCTACACCTTC
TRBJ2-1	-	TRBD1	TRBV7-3	CASSPGQGSYNEQFF	TGTGCCAGCAGCCCCGGACAGGGCTCCTACAATGAGCAGTTCTTC
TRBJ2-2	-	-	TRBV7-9	CASSLGLAAGELFF	TGTGCCAGCAGCTTAGGTCTAGCTGCCGGGGAGCTGTTTTTT
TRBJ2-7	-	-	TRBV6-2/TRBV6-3	CASRPSAPGATYEQYF	TGTGCCAGCAGACCTAGCGCACCGGGAGCAACCTACGAGCAGTACTTC
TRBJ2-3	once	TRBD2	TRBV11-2	CASSLTGLGGDTQYF	TGTGCCAGCAGCCTTACTGGACTAGGCGGGGATACGCAGTATTTT
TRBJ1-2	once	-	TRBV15	CATSSQGSYYGYTF	TGTGCCACCAGCAGTCAGGGTTCTTACTATGGCTACACCTTC
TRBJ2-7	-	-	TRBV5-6	CASSSYRLSYEQYF	TGTGCCAGCAGCTCCTACAGGTTATCCTACGAGCAGTACTTC
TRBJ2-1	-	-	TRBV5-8	CASSLDGRFGFF	TGTGCCAGCAGCTTGGACGGGCGCTTTGGGTTCTTC
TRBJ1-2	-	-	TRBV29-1	CSAVQGGDGYTF	TGCAGCGCCGTACAGGGAGGTGACGGCTACACCTTC
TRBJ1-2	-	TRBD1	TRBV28	CASSLSPGQLYGYTF	TGTGCCAGCAGTTTATCTCCGGGACAGTTATATGGCTACACCTTC
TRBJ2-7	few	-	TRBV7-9	CASSLAGVSYEQYF	TGTGCCAGCAGCTTAGCAGGAGTTTCCTACGAGCAGTACTTC
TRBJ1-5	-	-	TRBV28	CASSLQGYGGNQPQHF	TGTGCCAGCAGTTTACAGGGGTATGGAGGCAATCAGCCCCAGCATTTT
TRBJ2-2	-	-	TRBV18	CASSPPASTGELFF	TGTGCCAGCTCACCGCCGGCTTCAACCGGGGAGCTGTTTTTT
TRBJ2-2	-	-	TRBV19	CASSMAGAGGELFF	TGTGCCAGTAGTATGGCAGGGGCAGGCGGGGAGCTGTTTTTT
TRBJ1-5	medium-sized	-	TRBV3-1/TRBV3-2	CASSQGGDQPQHF	TGTGCCAGCAGCCAAGGTGGGGATCAGCCCCAGCATTTT
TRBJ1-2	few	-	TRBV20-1	CSATTGYGYTF	TGCAGTGCCACAACAGGGTACGGCTACACCTTC
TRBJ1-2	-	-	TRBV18	CASSSTPNYGYTF	TGTGCCAGCTCCTCAACACCAAACTATGGCTACACCTTC
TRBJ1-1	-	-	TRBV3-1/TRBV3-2	CASSQDRLPREAFF	TGTGCCAGCAGCCAAGATAGACTTCCACGTGAAGCTTTCTTT
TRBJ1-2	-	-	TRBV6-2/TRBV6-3	CASSQIGTSYNYGYTF	TGTGCCAGCAGTCAAATCGGGACGAGCTATAACTATGGCTACACCTTC
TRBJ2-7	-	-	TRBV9	CASSVATGQGSSYEQYF	TGTGCCAGCAGCGTAGCAACAGGGCAGGGAAGTTCCTACGAGCAGTACTTC
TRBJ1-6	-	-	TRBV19	CASSYSDLNSPLHF	TGTGCCAGTAGCTACAGCGACTTGAATTCACCCCTCCACTTT
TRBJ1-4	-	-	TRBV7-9	CASSSELGLRNEKLFF	TGTGCCAGCAGCTCCGAACTCGGACTGAGGAATGAAAAACTGTTTTTT
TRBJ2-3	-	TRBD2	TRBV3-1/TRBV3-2	CASSQDLGAGGHRGTDTQYF	TGTGCCAGCAGCCAAGATTTGGGCGCGGGGGGGCATCGGGGCACAGATACGCAGTATTTT
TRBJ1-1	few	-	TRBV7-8	CASSQGGGWTTEAFF	TGTGCCAGCAGCCAGGGCGGGGGTTGGACCACTGAAGCTTTCTTT
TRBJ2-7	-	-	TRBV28	CASSLPIGQYEQYF	TGTGCCAGCAGTTTACCCATCGGACAGTACGAGCAGTACTTC
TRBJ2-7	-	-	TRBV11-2	CASSSTREFYEQYF	TGTGCCAGCAGCTCGACCAGGGAATTCTACGAGCAGTACTTC
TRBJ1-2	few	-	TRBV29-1	CSVDGANDRHSGGYTF	TGCAGCGTTGATGGGGCCAATGACAGGCACTCGGGGGGCTACACCTTC